This T cell receptor (beta chain) was sequenced during a study of shared clonotypes between healthy human individuals. General study results and limits: A limitation of the genetic and exposure-history diversity represented arose from few donors.

The CDR3 covers 12 residues. CDR1 and CDR2 from the germline V gene are ENHRY and SYGVKD. V shed 8 bases and J shed 3 bases, with 11 bases lying between them. CD45RO negativity and positive selection for CCR7 defined naive CD8 cells, a population that excluded terminally differentiated effector memory CD45RA+ cells. Repertoires were generated with immunoSEQ multiplex PCR, while TCRdb's copy carries only in-frame clones and drops some. The table includes about 1.9 million clones, 80% to 95% detected once. On this clone: Its antigen is undetermined.

Sequencing input: naive CD8+ T cells from PBMCs. The TCR comes from a man aged 18 to 30 in good health. Some clones in this sample may be carry-over from other donors' samples. The chain joins TRBV10-3 to TRBJ2-7; no reliable D call. The CDR3 coding sequence is TGTGCCATCGCTAACGAATACTACGAGCAGTACTTC. It encodes CAIANEYYEQYF.